The sequence of this T cell receptor beta chain was determined in a study of identical twins (dated by TCRdb to 2016 to 2017). Regarding the study in general: To test whether fetal clonotypes persist, this study deep-sequenced TCR alpha and beta repertoires from monozygotic twins, from unrelated adults of various ages, and from cord blood. To rule out contamination, replicate twin experiments were performed at different times with different library preparation protocols.

To note about this clonotype: Which antigen it targets is not known. The record has no base qualities; no much larger clone is one base away.

Library construction relied on 5' RACE. The sample was run on an Illumina HiSeq 2000. A universal primer binding site was introduced by template switching, and a unique molecular identifier was present in the final cDNA, enabling accurate counting of TCR cDNA molecules. Specific primers in the conserved constant-segment region were used to synthesize first-strand cDNA for the TCR alpha and beta chains. Each cDNA library was double barcoded, with a SMART-Mk sample barcode plus Illumina barcodes, to control for contamination. TruSeq adapter sequences and Illumina sample barcodes were added in two successive PCR steps. Sequencing of the TCR alpha and beta cDNA libraries was done on the Illumina HiSeq platform using custom primers. On the study's bioinformatics: MiGEC was used to process raw reads and extract unique molecular identifiers, and MiXCR was used to find CDR3 positions. Recombination models were inferred per individual with the repgenHMM and IGoR tools using an EM algorithm. Shared clonotypes were analyzed with the tcR package in R, and sharing was normalized by the product of cloneset sizes. Out-of-frame nonproductive sequences were analyzed to study raw recombination free of thymic and clonal selection effects. In TCRdb, the public reads were trimmed at Q25 with fastp and aligned with MiXCR, with productive beta chains retained. Each CDR3 protein gets just one entry, which takes the most common genes and DNA from the rows behind it. The V and J calls, along with clone size, are taken from TCRdb and not from the paper's own processing. This sample is represented by 400,000 or so distinct CDR3 sequences; around 9.7% of them were singletons. The ten top clones hold about 9.1% of the sample.

Taken from cysteine to phenylalanine, the CDR3 has 17 residues. Only CDR3 DNA remains: 51 bases, in frame from the first base. Deletion took 5 bases off V and 5 bases off J, with a span of 22 bases between the germline ends. CDR1 and CDR2, looked up from the germline V gene (reference sequence), are MNHEY and SMNVEV. Every donor was a healthy Caucasian. The study also sequenced three unrelated non-twin adults: a male aged 18 to 30, a male aged 50 to 59 and a female aged 50 to 59. Miltenyi CD45RO+ enrichment and human naive T-cell isolation kits were used to isolate memory (CD45RO+) and naive T cells from PBMC. Broader findings and caveats from the paper: In monozygotic twins, recombination models systematically underestimated out-of-frame TCR alpha sharing, but the models matched the sharing seen between unrelated individuals. The excess sharing between twins in beta out-of-frame sequences was weaker because fewer shared sequences reduced the signal-to-noise ratio. Zero-insertion analyses could be partly confounded by invariant T cells such as MAIT and iNKT, though diverse VJ usage argued against such confounding for most clonotypes. Abundant cord blood beta clonotypes carried fewer insertions; young adult naive repertoires showed a weaker similar trend, while memory repertoires showed none. Because the same donors could not be followed over many years, the conclusions depended on cross-sectional statistical analysis. Compared with coincidental sharing between unrelated individuals, an excess of low generation-probability sequences was observed among out-of-frame TCR alpha sequences shared between twins.

Sequencing was done on a sample of naive T cells sorted from blood. According to the study, the label for this sample's cell subset or site signals: cells isolated with a human naive T-cell isolation kit. Recombination joined TRBV27 with TRBJ2-1; the D gene is not confidently resolved. The sequence was collected from a woman aged 45-65 years in good health. The CDR3 reads as follows: CASSTQTDSYIHNEQFF. In nucleotide form, the sequence is TGTGCCAGCAGTACCCAGACCGACTCATACATTCACAATGAGCAGTTCTTC.